This record looks at one T cell receptor beta chain sequence and its context. Its antigen is not known. TCRdb's copy holds only in-frame clones and misses some; the assay was immunoSEQ multiplex PCR. The profile shows 150,000 to 200,000 clones, 88% of them singletons. The data belong to a study of T cell responses to AZD1222 COVID-19 vaccine. General study points: Among those given AZD1222, only five or six were seropositive at baseline. Clonal diversity was possibly underestimated, and the donors were mostly white British, with more females. Nearly half of spike-specific TCRs reportedly go after variant regions that carry no mutations.

The source material was peripheral blood, sampled on day 0 of AZD1222 vaccination. This TCR came from an adult in good health.

CDR3 amino acids: CASSEQGVGNQPQHF. CDR3 nucleotide sequence: TGTGCCAGCAGTGAGCAGGGAGTGGGCAATCAGCCCCAGCATTTT. The chain joins TRBV6-1 to TRBJ1-5, with D maybe TRBD1 (5 bases). The germline CDR1 and CDR2 sequences are MNHNS and SASEGT. Trimming pared 3 bases from V and 2 bases from J, leaving 11 bases between. The CDR3 covers 15 residues.